This is a list of T cell receptor beta chains from one sample in a study of identical twins. MiXCR, run by TCRdb on the 5' RACE reads, gives a single entry per CDR3 protein. The table shows under 1 million distinct CDR3 sequences, with around an eighth occurring only once. This sample was shared with a second study, whose subject was yellow fever vaccine responses in identical twins.

The specimen was PBMCs. The receptors stem from a woman between 18 and 29 years old in good health. Each CDR3 is given with its conserved first and last residue. The order of the fields is J gene, clone size, V gene, CDR3 length, D gene, CDR3 DNA, CDR3 protein. The D gene is left open where the match is weak. Only part of the rows carry a size: once, few, many, or a class if the clone is expanded.

>TRBJ2-5|NA|TRBV20-1|16|NA
TGCAGTGCTTCCCCGGGGGCAGCATACCTCCAAGAGACCCAGTACTTC
CSASPGAAYLQETQYF
>TRBJ1-1|NA|TRBV7-8|18|TRBD1
TGTGCCAGCAGCTACAGATTGACAGGGGTAATGAGGAGTACTGAAGCTTTCTTT
CASSYRLTGVMRSTEAFF
>TRBJ2-3|NA|TRBV27|19|TRBD1
TGTGCCAGCAGTTCCGATCGAAATAACAGGGGGCTGGGCACAGATACGCAGTATTTT
CASSSDRNNRGLGTDTQYF
>TRBJ1-1|NA|TRBV7-6|15|TRBD1
TGTGCCAGCAGCGCAGATCAGGGGGTGAGCACTGAAGCTTTCTTT
CASSADQGVSTEAFF
>TRBJ1-2|NA|TRBV10-3|13|NA
TGTGCCATCACTGGGACACCCGGCTATGGCTACACCTTC
CAITGTPGYGYTF
>TRBJ2-5|few|TRBV19|16|NA
TGTGCCAGTAGTATACAGGGCACCAACGGAAAAGAGACCCAGTACTTC
CASSIQGTNGKETQYF
>TRBJ1-1|many|TRBV3-1|16|NA
TGTGCCAGCAGCCAAGTTACGACCGCCGGAGACACTGAAGCTTTCTTT
CASSQVTTAGDTEAFF
>TRBJ1-6|NA|TRBV5-1|15|NA
TGCGCCAGCAGCTTGGATGGGGTGAATAATTCACCCCTCCACTTT
CASSLDGVNNSPLHF
>TRBJ1-3|few|TRBV28|15|TRBD1
TGTGCCAGCAGCCCCTACAGGGGGCTCGAAAACACCATATATTTT
CASSPYRGLENTIYF
>TRBJ2-2|NA|TRBV20-1|13|NA
TGCAGTGCGGGGAGAGGGGCGACCGGGGAGCTGTTTTTT
CSAGRGATGELFF
>TRBJ2-1|few|TRBV6-1|14|TRBD2
TGTGCCAGCAGGGGGGGACTAGCAGGGGGTGAGCAGTTCTTC
CASRGGLAGGEQFF
>TRBJ2-5|NA|TRBV7-3|15|NA
TGTGCCAGCAGCCCACGACCCGATTGTCAAGAGACCCAGTACTTC
CASSPRPDCQETQYF
>TRBJ2-1|NA|TRBV2|15|NA
TGTGCCAGCAAGCCGAACCGTAACTCCTACAATGAGCAGTTCTTC
CASKPNRNSYNEQFF
>TRBJ2-1|NA|TRBV6-2/TRBV6-3|15|NA
TGTGCCAGCAGTTACCTCAGGGTCGAAGCCAATGAGCAGTTCTTC
CASSYLRVEANEQFF
>TRBJ2-3|NA|TRBV28|14|NA
TGTGCCAGTGCCAGGGACTCTAGCACAGATACGCAGTATTTT
CASARDSSTDTQYF
>TRBJ2-7|NA|TRBV6-2/TRBV6-3|16|TRBD2
TGTGCCAGCAGTTACAGCGGGAGCAGTAGCTCCTACGAGCAGTACTTC
CASSYSGSSSSYEQYF
>TRBJ2-2|NA|TRBV5-1|15|NA
TGCGCCAGCGGCAAAGGCAGACCGAACACCGGGGAGCTGTTTTTT
CASGKGRPNTGELFF
>TRBJ1-5|many|TRBV5-1|13|NA
TGCGCCAGCAGCCCGACCGGCACTCAGCCCCAGCATTTT
CASSPTGTQPQHF
>TRBJ2-4|many|TRBV6-1|17|NA
TGTGCCAGCCATTCCTCCCCCGAAGGGGTGGCCAAAAACATTCAGTACTTC
CASHSSPEGVAKNIQYF
>TRBJ2-5|few|TRBV5-5|14|NA
TGTGCCAGCACCCCGGAGAGCCCTCAAGAGACCCAGTACTTC
CASTPESPQETQYF
>TRBJ2-7|NA|TRBV12-3/TRBV12-4|17|NA
TGTGCCAGCAGTTTGGCAGGAGGAGGGCTGCGAACCTACGAGCAGTACTTC
CASSLAGGGLRTYEQYF
>TRBJ1-6|many|TRBV14|15|NA
TGTGCCAGCAGCCAAGATCTTGGGGGTTCGGCACCCCTCCACTTT
CASSQDLGGSAPLHF
>TRBJ2-2|NA|TRBV5-6|15|NA
TGTGCCAGCAGCTTGCAACAGGGCCTGACCGGGGAGCTGTTTTTT
CASSLQQGLTGELFF
>TRBJ1-6|once|TRBV3-1|17|NA
TGTGCCAGCAGGGCAGGGGAATTGAAGTCCTATAATTCACCCCTCCAGTTT
CASRAGELKSYNSPLQF
>TRBJ2-1|few|TRBV9|14|TRBD2
TGTGCCAGCAGCGTAGCTAGCGGGAGGGATGAGCAGTTCTTC
CASSVASGRDEQFF
>TRBJ2-1|few|TRBV20-1|18|TRBD2
TGCAGTGCTAGTTTGGGACTAGCGGGCCGAAGCTCCTACAATGAGCAGTTCTTC
CSASLGLAGRSSYNEQFF
>TRBJ1-6|few|TRBV7-9|14|TRBD1
TGTGCCAGCAGCCCCGGGACAGAGAATTCACCCCTCCACTTT
CASSPGTENSPLHF
>TRBJ2-6|NA|TRBV28|16|NA
TGTGCCAGCAGTTTAGGCGCCCGGGCTGGGGCCAACGTCCTGACTTTC
CASSLGARAGANVLTF
>TRBJ2-1|few|TRBV6-5|14|NA
TGTGCCAGCAGTTACTCGATAACTAGTAATGAGCAGTTCTTC
CASSYSITSNEQFF
>TRBJ1-5|NA|TRBV3-1|14|NA
TGTGCCAGCAGCCAAGGGGGGGGGGATCAGCCCCAGCATTTT
CASSQGGGDQPQHF
>TRBJ2-6|few|TRBV15|18|TRBD2
TGTGCCACCAGCAGAGATATGGCGGGGGGCGCTGGGGCCAACGTCCTGACTTTC
CATSRDMAGGAGANVLTF
>TRBJ2-1|NA|TRBV18|14|TRBD2
TGTGCCAGCTCACCAACTAGCGGGATTAGTGAGCAGTTCTTC
CASSPTSGISEQFF
>TRBJ2-2|NA|TRBV28|13|NA
TGTGCCAGCATTCAGCCAGTTACTCGGGAGCTGTTTTTT
CASIQPVTRELFF
>TRBJ1-1|few|TRBV2|16|NA
TGTGCCAGCAGAACAACCTCCGACAGCCACGACGCTGAAGCTTTCTTT
CASRTTSDSHDAEAFF
>TRBJ2-5|NA|TRBV12-3/TRBV12-4|16|TRBD2
TGTGCCAGCAGTCTAGCGGGGGGCAGGGGATCAGAGACCCAGTACTTC
CASSLAGGRGSETQYF
>TRBJ2-2|NA|TRBV19|17|TRBD1
TGTGCCAGTAGTGCCTGGGGGACAGAGATCACACCCGGGGAGCTGTTTTTT
CASSAWGTEITPGELFF
>TRBJ2-2|few|TRBV2|16|NA
TGTGCCAGCAGACCACAGGGACTCTTGGGCACCGGGGAGCTGTTTTTT
CASRPQGLLGTGELFF
>TRBJ2-2|few|TRBV12-3/TRBV12-4|15|NA
TGTGCCAGCAGTCTTAGACTGATCAACACCGGGGAGCTGTTTTTT
CASSLRLINTGELFF
>TRBJ2-6|many|TRBV10-3|16|TRBD1
TGTGCCATCAGTGATCAGGGGGCTGGTGGGGCCAACGTCCTGACTTTC
CAISDQGAGGANVLTF
>TRBJ2-1|NA|TRBV6-2/TRBV6-3|17|TRBD2
TGTGCCAGCAGTGACTCGTCGAGGCTAGCGGGAGGTGATGAGCAGTTCTTC
CASSDSSRLAGGDEQFF
>TRBJ2-7|few|TRBV7-9|17|TRBD1
TGTGCCAGCAGCTTAATACCAAATCGGGACAGGGCTCACGAGCAGTACTTC
CASSLIPNRDRAHEQYF
>TRBJ2-1|many|TRBV12-3/TRBV12-4|15|NA
TGTGCCAGCAGTTTAGCCGGGAGCGCCCTCAATGAGCAGTTCTTC
CASSLAGSALNEQFF
>TRBJ2-1|few|TRBV15|16|TRBD2
TGTGCCACCAGCAGAGGACGCGGGAGCGGGTACAATGAGCAGTTCTTC
CATSRGRGSGYNEQFF
>TRBJ2-1|many|TRBV24-1|12|NA
TGTGCCACCAGTGAAGGGTACAATGAGCAGTTCTTC
CATSEGYNEQFF
>TRBJ2-2|NA|TRBV27|14|NA
TGTGCCAGCAGTTCCACCAGAGACACCGGGGAGCTGTTTTTT
CASSSTRDTGELFF
>TRBJ2-1|few|TRBV11-2|16|NA
TGTGCCAGCTCCTCCTGGGTCCACCCCTCCTACAATGAGCAGTTCTTC
CASSSWVHPSYNEQFF
>TRBJ2-5|few|TRBV7-9|15|NA
TGTGCCAGCAGCTTAGTATGGCAGGGGAGAGAGACCCAGTACTTC
CASSLVWQGRETQYF
>TRBJ2-1|many|TRBV5-1|16|NA
TGCGCCAGCAGCTTGGAGCCGGGAGCTAACTACAATGAGCAGTTCTTC
CASSLEPGANYNEQFF
>TRBJ2-1|few|TRBV10-2|15|NA
TGCGCCAGCAGTGACAATCGGGGCTCCTACAATGAGCAGTTCTTC
CASSDNRGSYNEQFF
>TRBJ2-1|many|TRBV20-1|12|NA
TGCAGTGCTCCGGGGCTCTACAATGAGCAGTTCTTC
CSAPGLYNEQFF
>TRBJ1-2|once|TRBV18|16|NA
TGTGCCAGCTCAGTCAGGGAAACTTCCTCTAACTATGGCTACACCTTC
CASSVRETSSNYGYTF
>TRBJ2-6|NA|TRBV24-1|17|NA
TGTGCCACCATGGGTATCTACTTTTCCTCTGGGGCCAACGTCCTGACTTTC
CATMGIYFSSGANVLTF
>TRBJ2-1|few|TRBV15|16|TRBD2
TGTGCCACCAGCAGACGGGGGGGGCGGGCTTACAATGAGCAGTTCTTC
CATSRRGGRAYNEQFF
>TRBJ1-2|few|TRBV5-1|12|NA
TGCGCCAGCAGCATGGGTGACTATGGCTACACCTTC
CASSMGDYGYTF
>TRBJ2-1|many|TRBV7-6|15|NA
TGTGCCAGCAGCTCCCTCGGGAGCTCCTACAATGAGCAGTTCTTC
CASSSLGSSYNEQFF